The T cell receptor beta chain under discussion was sequenced for a study of T cells in tuberculosis. Study at large: A South African cohort included IGRA-negative adolescents, latently infected IGRA-positive adolescents and adults with active tuberculosis.

Data came from immunoSEQ multiplex PCR; TCRdb stores just in-frame clones and leaves some out. The profile covers about 31,000 clones, with around 97% appearing a single time and 6.2% taken by the ten largest. Study outcomes and limitations: Cases with active tuberculosis were adults, while controls were adolescents.

V lost 3 bases, J lost 1 base, and 10 bases lay in between. This CDR3 comprises 14 residues. Germline V CDR1 and CDR2: MNHEY, SMNVEV (reference sequence). With respect to this clone: No antigen is known for it.

Sequenced input: PBMCs. The chain recombines TRBV27 with TRBJ2-7; D call uncertain. The receptor was derived from a donor under 30 with latent tuberculosis or without tuberculosis infection. The CDR3 sequence is CASSFTPHSYEQYF. The CDR3 DNA is TGTGCCAGCAGTTTTACTCCCCATTCCTACGAGCAGTACTTC.